This T cell receptor beta chain stems from a study of HIV-infected children after antiretroviral therapy interruption. Study in general: Recorded EBV and CMV exposure existed for most children. Weeks 0, 12, interruption end (24 or 48), and about 3 years post-study gave interruption-arm samples.

There are 13 residues in the CDR3. Looked up from germline, CDR1 is KGHSH and CDR2 is LQKENI. V was pared by 4 bases and J by 0 bases, with 6 bases between. This clonotype came up many times. A 3' RACE protocol on RNA, with unique molecular identifiers, produced the TCR library. TCRdb independently ran MiXCR on the 3' RACE reads; one entry per CDR3 protein. The sample lists fewer than 45,000 distinct CDR3 sequences, 5% to 8% occurring once. Stated treatment: PENTA 11 planned treatment interruption arm or continuous ART arm. The rearrangement links TRBV18 to TRBJ1-1; the D is unclear. The sample here was CD45RA+ CD4+ T cells from PBMCs, pooled from several time points, taken from a donor given antiretroviral therapy, either interrupted or continuous. Subset meaning: naive CD4+ CD45RA+ CD45RO- T cells. This TCR came from a pool of human donors with HIV. The CDR3 DNA follows: TGTGCCAGCTCACTTAAGTTGAACACTGAAGCTTTCTTT. It codes for CASSLKLNTEAFF.